This is a list of T cell receptor beta chains from one sample in a study of blood T cell repertoires in COVID-19. The assay was immunoSEQ multiplex PCR, and TCRdb's table has in-frame clones only and misses some. Of some 90,000 clones in the sample, 86% were seen once. The sequenced sample was peripheral blood. Every receptor here comes from a woman over 75 with acute or convalescent COVID-19. Both conserved end residues are part of each CDR3. A D gene is named only where the DNA matches it firmly. Only some rows state a clone size, as once, few, many or a class for expanded clones.

cdr3_aa cdr3_nt v_call d_call j_call clone_size cdr3_length
CASSLEGGYNQPQHF TGTGCCAGCAGCTTAGAAGGAGGGTACAATCAGCCCCAGCATTTT TRBV7-2 - TRBJ1-5 - 15
CASTRDRDNYGYTF TGTGCCAGTACCCGGGACAGAGACAACTATGGCTACACCTTC TRBV19 TRBD1 TRBJ1-2 - 14
CASSQEGAHNEKLFF TGCGCCAGCAGCCAGGAAGGGGCGCACAATGAAAAACTGTTTTTT TRBV4-1 - TRBJ1-4 - 15
CASSPAQAHGNQPQHF TGTGCCAGCTCACCGGCCCAGGCCCATGGCAATCAGCCCCAGCATTTT TRBV18 - TRBJ1-5 - 16
CASSLTGQSTEAFF TGCGCCAGCAGCTTAACGGGACAGAGCACTGAAGCTTTCTTT TRBV5-1 TRBD1 TRBJ1-1 - 14
CASSYSRTISGNTIYF TGTGCCAGCAGTTACTCAAGGACAATCTCTGGAAACACCATATATTTT TRBV6-6 - TRBJ1-3 - 16
CASSPRLAGIYNEQFF TGTGCCAGCTCTCCGAGACTAGCGGGGATTTACAATGAGCAGTTCTTC TRBV18 TRBD2 TRBJ2-1 - 16
CATTRDRGNYGYTF TGTGCCACTACCAGGGACAGGGGGAACTATGGCTACACCTTC TRBV10-3 TRBD1 TRBJ1-2 - 14
CASSYSGQAGNTIYF TGTGCCAGCAGTTACTCGGGACAGGCTGGAAACACCATATATTTT TRBV6-6 TRBD1 TRBJ1-3 - 15
CASSPQQGFGYEQYF TGTGCCAGCAGCCCTCAACAGGGATTTGGCTACGAGCAGTACTTC TRBV3-1/TRBV3-2 - TRBJ2-7 few 15
CASSGGRGSYNEQFF TGTGCCAGCAGCGGGGGCAGGGGCTCCTACAATGAGCAGTTCTTC TRBV9 - TRBJ2-1 - 15
CASSIRTGGLVQPQHF TGTGCCAGTAGTATAAGGACAGGGGGATTGGTTCAGCCCCAGCATTTT TRBV19 TRBD1 TRBJ1-5 - 16
CASGDTMNTEAFF TGCGCCAGCGGGGACACCATGAACACTGAAGCTTTCTTT TRBV5-1 - TRBJ1-1 - 13
CASSISGQETQYF TGCGCCAGCAGCATTAGCGGGCAAGAGACCCAGTACTTC TRBV5-1 TRBD2 TRBJ2-5 - 13
CASSQGQGPPLHF TGTGCCAGCAGCCAAGGACAGGGTCCACCCCTCCACTTT TRBV3-1/TRBV3-2 TRBD1 TRBJ1-6 - 13
CASSNSGNGYTF TGTGCCAGCAGCAACTCGGGGAATGGCTACACCTTC TRBV6-6 - TRBJ1-2 - 12
CASSLSAGKFGYNEQFF TGTGCCAGCAGTTTATCGGCAGGGAAGTTCGGTTACAATGAGCAGTTCTTC TRBV28 - TRBJ2-1 few 17
CASSLNRGSSYNEQFF TGTGCCAGCAGCTTAAACAGGGGAAGCTCCTACAATGAGCAGTTCTTC TRBV7-2 TRBD1 TRBJ2-1 - 16
CASRGQGARQETQYF TGCGCCAGCAGAGGACAGGGGGCCCGCCAAGAGACCCAGTACTTC TRBV5-1 TRBD1 TRBJ2-5 - 15
CASSIRDRSNDEQFF TGTGCCAGTAGTATAAGGGACAGGTCTAATGATGAGCAGTTCTTC TRBV19 TRBD1 TRBJ2-1 - 15
CASSPGKGTFGAEAFF TGTGCCAGCAGCCCAGGCAAAGGGACATTTGGGGCTGAAGCTTTCTTT TRBV14 - TRBJ1-1 - 16
CASSQEDRASGKQYF TGCGCCAGCAGCCAAGAAGACAGGGCCTCCGGCAAGCAGTACTTC TRBV4-1 TRBD1 TRBJ2-7 - 15
CASSSTTGKSNQPQHF TGTGCCAGCAGCTCAACGACAGGGAAAAGCAATCAGCCCCAGCATTTT TRBV11-2 TRBD1 TRBJ1-5 - 16
CASSYYSGARSNYGYTF TGTGCCAGCAGTTACTATTCAGGGGCCCGTTCTAACTATGGCTACACCTTC TRBV6-2/TRBV6-3 - TRBJ1-2 - 17
CASSLTGRRGYTF TGTGCCAGCAGTTTGACAGGGCGGCGTGGCTACACCTTC TRBV28 TRBD1 TRBJ1-2 - 13
CASKSGGGETQYF TGCGCCAGCAAGTCAGGCGGGGGAGAGACCCAGTACTTC TRBV5-1 TRBD2 TRBJ2-5 - 13
CASSLDGQGAESPLHF TGCGCCAGCAGCTTGGATGGACAGGGGGCGGAATCACCCCTCCACTTT TRBV5-1 TRBD1 TRBJ1-6 - 16
CASSLPVDLNTGELFF TGCGCCAGCAGCTTGCCAGTGGACTTGAACACCGGGGAGCTGTTTTTT TRBV5-1 - TRBJ2-2 - 16